This is a list of T cell receptor beta chains from one sample in a study of T cells in Graves' hyperthyroidism and ophthalmopathy. One entry per CDR3 protein results from TCRdb running MiXCR on the multiplex PCR reads. The sample holds 450,000 to 700,000 distinct CDR3 sequences, 35% to 55% seen once. Sequenced: peripheral blood or thyroid tissue (not recorded which). All receptors derive from an adult woman with Graves' disease, either hyperthyroidism or ophthalmopathy (not recorded which). CDR3s include the opening cysteine and the closing phenylalanine or tryptophan. The order of the fields is clone size, V gene, CDR3 length, D gene, J gene, CDR3 DNA, CDR3 protein. The D gene is left open where the match is weak. Clone size is not always given. Where it is, it says once, few, many or a class for expanded clones.

clone_size: many
v_call: TRBV4-2
cdr3_length: 14
d_call: .
j_call: TRBJ2-2
cdr3_nt: TGTGCCAGCAGCCAAGAATTGGGTGACAGGGAGCTGTTTTTT
cdr3_aa: CASSQELGDRELFF

clone_size: many
v_call: TRBV7-3
cdr3_length: 16
d_call: TRBD1
j_call: TRBJ1-2
cdr3_nt: TGTGCCAGCAGCCCCGGGACAGCGACGGCCCACGATGGCTACACCTTC
cdr3_aa: CASSPGTATAHDGYTF

clone_size: many
v_call: TRBV6-6
cdr3_length: 17
d_call: .
j_call: TRBJ1-1
cdr3_nt: TGTGCCAGCAGCTATAACTTTTTGGGAGCAGGAGGAACTGAAGCTTTCTTT
cdr3_aa: CASSYNFLGAGGTEAFF

clone_size: .
v_call: TRBV7-3
cdr3_length: 16
d_call: TRBD2
j_call: TRBJ2-3
cdr3_nt: TGTGCCAGCAGCCTCTTAGGGGAGGGCCGCACAGATACGCAGTATTTT
cdr3_aa: CASSLLGEGRTDTQYF

clone_size: many
v_call: TRBV5-6
cdr3_length: 16
d_call: TRBD2
j_call: TRBJ2-7
cdr3_nt: TGTGCCAGCAGCTCAGCGCTAGCGGGAGATCTCCACGAGCAGTACTTC
cdr3_aa: CASSSALAGDLHEQYF

clone_size: many
v_call: TRBV20-1
cdr3_length: 14
d_call: TRBD1
j_call: TRBJ1-5
cdr3_nt: TGCAGTGCTCCTCAGGGGGAACGGCATCAGCCCCAGCATTTT
cdr3_aa: CSAPQGERHQPQHF

clone_size: .
v_call: TRBV20-1
cdr3_length: 11
d_call: TRBD1
j_call: TRBJ2-5
cdr3_nt: TGCAGTGTCGCTCCCCCGGGACAGGGTAACTTC
cdr3_aa: CSVAPPGQGNF

clone_size: .
v_call: TRBV7-8
cdr3_length: 13
d_call: .
j_call: TRBJ1-4
cdr3_nt: TGTGCCAGCACCTGGTCAGGGGCTGAAAAACTGTTTTTT
cdr3_aa: CASTWSGAEKLFF

clone_size: few
v_call: TRBV2
cdr3_length: 12
d_call: .
j_call: TRBJ1-2
cdr3_nt: TGTGCCAGCAGTACAGGGCCGCGGGGCTACACCTTC
cdr3_aa: CASSTGPRGYTF

clone_size: many
v_call: TRBV11-2
cdr3_length: 13
d_call: .
j_call: TRBJ2-7
cdr3_nt: TGTGCCAGCAGGCACACTATGTCCCACGAGCAGTACTTC
cdr3_aa: CASRHTMSHEQYF

clone_size: .
v_call: TRBV29-1
cdr3_length: 12
d_call: .
j_call: TRBJ2-2
cdr3_nt: TGCAGCGTGGAACGGCTGGCCGGGGAGCTGTTTTTT
cdr3_aa: CSVERLAGELFF

clone_size: .
v_call: TRBV20-1
cdr3_length: 14
d_call: .
j_call: TRBJ1-2
cdr3_nt: TGCAGTGCTAGTAGGGCTAGCGGGACCTATGGCTACACCTTC
cdr3_aa: CSASRASGTYGYTF

clone_size: .
v_call: TRBV7-9
cdr3_length: 15
d_call: TRBD1
j_call: TRBJ1-4
cdr3_nt: TGTGCCAGCAGCACCCCGACAGGGCCAGGTGAAAAACTGTTTTTT
cdr3_aa: CASSTPTGPGEKLFF

clone_size: many
v_call: TRBV11-2
cdr3_length: 13
d_call: .
j_call: TRBJ2-5
cdr3_nt: TGTGCCAGCAGCGAGGGGAGTAGGGAGACCCAGTACTTC
cdr3_aa: CASSEGSRETQYF

clone_size: .
v_call: TRBV2
cdr3_length: 12
d_call: .
j_call: TRBJ1-1
cdr3_nt: TGTGCCAGGACAGACCAGAACACTGAAGCTTTCTTT
cdr3_aa: CARTDQNTEAFF

clone_size: .
v_call: TRBV20-1
cdr3_length: 12
d_call: TRBD1
j_call: TRBJ2-7
cdr3_nt: TGCAGTGCTAGCCTGACAGGGAACGAGCAGTACTTC
cdr3_aa: CSASLTGNEQYF

clone_size: many
v_call: TRBV28
cdr3_length: 16
d_call: .
j_call: TRBJ1-5
cdr3_nt: TGTGCCAGCACCTATAACGAGGCAGTTTGGAATCAGCCCCAGCATTTT
cdr3_aa: CASTYNEAVWNQPQHF

clone_size: few
v_call: TRBV24-1
cdr3_length: 16
d_call: .
j_call: TRBJ2-3
cdr3_nt: TGTGCCACCAGTGACCCGACGCCCGGATACACAGATACGCAGTATTTT
cdr3_aa: CATSDPTPGYTDTQYF

clone_size: .
v_call: TRBV7-2
cdr3_length: 15
d_call: .
j_call: TRBJ1-5
cdr3_nt: TGTGCCAGCAGCTTGCGAGGGGATCGGACTCAGCCCCAGCATTTT
cdr3_aa: CASSLRGDRTQPQHF

clone_size: .
v_call: TRBV4-2
cdr3_length: 13
d_call: TRBD1
j_call: TRBJ1-1
cdr3_nt: TGTGCCAGCAGCCACGACAGGGGACTTGAAGCTTTCTTT
cdr3_aa: CASSHDRGLEAFF

clone_size: .
v_call: TRBV29-1
cdr3_length: 13
d_call: TRBD2
j_call: TRBJ2-3
cdr3_nt: TGCAGCGTTGTTCTAGCGGGAATAGATACGCAGTATTTT
cdr3_aa: CSVVLAGIDTQYF

clone_size: .
v_call: TRBV2
cdr3_length: 13
d_call: .
j_call: TRBJ2-2
cdr3_nt: TGTGCCAGCAGTGAAGAGGGCACCGGGGAGCTGTTTTTT
cdr3_aa: CASSEEGTGELFF

clone_size: many
v_call: TRBV7-9
cdr3_length: 14
d_call: .
j_call: TRBJ1-1
cdr3_nt: TGTGCCAGCAGCCGGGACCCCTCCTCCACTGAAGCTTTCTTT
cdr3_aa: CASSRDPSSTEAFF

clone_size: many
v_call: TRBV7-6
cdr3_length: 16
d_call: TRBD1
j_call: TRBJ1-6
cdr3_nt: TGTGCCAGCAGCTTGCAGCGGACAGGATCAAATTCACCCCTCCACTTT
cdr3_aa: CASSLQRTGSNSPLHF

clone_size: .
v_call: TRBV5-1
cdr3_length: 13
d_call: .
j_call: TRBJ2-7
cdr3_nt: TGCGCCAGCAGCGACCAGCCGGGGACCGAGCAGTACTTC
cdr3_aa: CASSDQPGTEQYF

clone_size: once
v_call: TRBV10-3
cdr3_length: 13
d_call: .
j_call: TRBJ1-1
cdr3_nt: TGTGCCATCAGTGTGCAGAGTGCCACTGAAGCTTTCTTT
cdr3_aa: CAISVQSATEAFF

clone_size: .
v_call: TRBV7-3
cdr3_length: 16
d_call: .
j_call: TRBJ2-2
cdr3_nt: TGTGCCAGCAGCTTAAGTCTAGGGGCGGGCACCGGGGAGCTGTTTTTT
cdr3_aa: CASSLSLGAGTGELFF

clone_size: many
v_call: TRBV5-4
cdr3_length: 15
d_call: TRBD1
j_call: TRBJ1-6
cdr3_nt: TGTGCCAGCAGGCATGACAGGGGACTTAATTCACCCCTCCACTTT
cdr3_aa: CASRHDRGLNSPLHF

clone_size: .
v_call: TRBV10-3
cdr3_length: 17
d_call: TRBD2
j_call: TRBJ2-3
cdr3_nt: TGTGCCATCAGTGAGTCGCTAGCGGGAGGGCCGAGAGATACGCAGTATTTT
cdr3_aa: CAISESLAGGPRDTQYF

clone_size: many
v_call: TRBV4-2
cdr3_length: 14
d_call: .
j_call: TRBJ1-5
cdr3_nt: TGTGCCAGCAGCCAAGATCCAGGGCATCAGCCCCAGCATTTT
cdr3_aa: CASSQDPGHQPQHF

clone_size: .
v_call: TRBV9
cdr3_length: 15
d_call: .
j_call: TRBJ1-6
cdr3_nt: TGTGCCAGCAGCGTAGCTCTCGGAGCGGGTTCACCCCTCCACTTT
cdr3_aa: CASSVALGAGSPLHF

clone_size: once
v_call: TRBV20-1
cdr3_length: 13
d_call: TRBD1
j_call: TRBJ1-1
cdr3_nt: TGCAGTTATCGTGGGCAGGGGGACACTGAATCTTTCTTT
cdr3_aa: CSYRGQGDTESFF

clone_size: many
v_call: TRBV7-6
cdr3_length: 14
d_call: .
j_call: TRBJ2-7
cdr3_nt: TGTGCCAGCAGCTTATCGGCGGGATCCTACGAGCAGTACTTC
cdr3_aa: CASSLSAGSYEQYF

clone_size: once
v_call: TRBV29-1
cdr3_length: 13
d_call: .
j_call: TRBJ2-4
cdr3_nt: TGCAGCGTTGCAGGGTATTTGGGAAACATTCAGTACTTC
cdr3_aa: CSVAGYLGNIQYF

clone_size: many
v_call: TRBV7-9
cdr3_length: 13
d_call: .
j_call: TRBJ1-2
cdr3_nt: TGTGCCAGCAGTTACGGACAGCCCTATGGCTACACCTTC
cdr3_aa: CASSYGQPYGYTF

clone_size: many
v_call: TRBV10-3
cdr3_length: 15
d_call: TRBD2
j_call: TRBJ2-7
cdr3_nt: TGTGCCATCGGGAGGGCTAGCGGGAAGGGAGGCGAGCAGTACTTC
cdr3_aa: CAIGRASGKGGEQYF

clone_size: many
v_call: TRBV3-1
cdr3_length: 13
d_call: .
j_call: TRBJ2-7
cdr3_nt: TGTGCCAGCAGCCAAGCGGGAACCTACGAGCAGTACTTC
cdr3_aa: CASSQAGTYEQYF

clone_size: many
v_call: TRBV11-2
cdr3_length: 15
d_call: .
j_call: TRBJ2-7
cdr3_nt: TGTGCCAGCAGCTTATCGACAGGAGTATTTTACGAGCAGTACTTC
cdr3_aa: CASSLSTGVFYEQYF

clone_size: .
v_call: TRBV7-9
cdr3_length: 13
d_call: .
j_call: TRBJ1-2
cdr3_nt: TGTCCCAGCAGCCCCGGGCCTTACAATGGCTACACCTTC
cdr3_aa: CPSSPGPYNGYTF

clone_size: many
v_call: TRBV12-3/TRBV12-4
cdr3_length: 13
d_call: .
j_call: TRBJ1-1
cdr3_nt: TGTGCCAGCAGTTTCGCAGGGCAAACTGAAGCTTTCTTT
cdr3_aa: CASSFAGQTEAFF

clone_size: .
v_call: TRBV6-2/TRBV6-3
cdr3_length: 14
d_call: TRBD1
j_call: TRBJ1-1
cdr3_nt: TGTGCCAGCAGTTCGACAGGGGAATCGACTGAAGCTTTCTTT
cdr3_aa: CASSSTGESTEAFF

clone_size: .
v_call: TRBV20-1
cdr3_length: 13
d_call: .
j_call: TRBJ2-5
cdr3_nt: TGCAGTGCCCTACAGGGACCCCAAGAGACCCAGTACTTC
cdr3_aa: CSALQGPQETQYF

clone_size: many
v_call: TRBV11-2
cdr3_length: 15
d_call: TRBD1
j_call: TRBJ1-2
cdr3_nt: TGTGCCAGCAGCTCAATCACAGGGGCGTTTGGTGGCTACACCTTC
cdr3_aa: CASSSITGAFGGYTF

clone_size: few
v_call: TRBV18
cdr3_length: 15
d_call: TRBD2
j_call: TRBJ2-7
cdr3_nt: TGTGCCAGCTCACCACCGACTAGCGGGATAAACGAGCAGTACTTC
cdr3_aa: CASSPPTSGINEQYF

clone_size: .
v_call: TRBV15
cdr3_length: 15
d_call: TRBD1
j_call: TRBJ2-6
cdr3_nt: TGTGCCACCAGCAGAGGGGACAGGGGGAGCTACGTCCTGACTTTC
cdr3_aa: CATSRGDRGSYVLTF

clone_size: .
v_call: TRBV19
cdr3_length: 15
d_call: .
j_call: TRBJ1-1
cdr3_nt: TGTGCCAGTAGTCCCCCGGGAGGGGGGGTCACTGAAGCTTTCTTT
cdr3_aa: CASSPPGGGVTEAFF

clone_size: once
v_call: TRBV7-2
cdr3_length: 15
d_call: TRBD1
j_call: TRBJ1-5
cdr3_nt: TGTGCCAGCGCCTTGCAGGGGGTGCGCAATCAGCCCCAGCATTTT
cdr3_aa: CASALQGVRNQPQHF

clone_size: few
v_call: TRBV24-1
cdr3_length: 11
d_call: .
j_call: TRBJ2-7
cdr3_nt: TGTGCCACCGGTCTAGGCTACGAGCAGTACTTC
cdr3_aa: CATGLGYEQYF

clone_size: .
v_call: TRBV25-1
cdr3_length: 15
d_call: .
j_call: TRBJ1-2
cdr3_nt: TGTGCCAGCAGTGAACAGTCGGGCGTGTTGGATGGCTACACCTTC
cdr3_aa: CASSEQSGVLDGYTF

clone_size: .
v_call: TRBV7-3
cdr3_length: 12
d_call: .
j_call: TRBJ2-7
cdr3_nt: TGTGCCAGCAGCGGCCCCTCTATGCAGCAGTACTTC
cdr3_aa: CASSGPSMQQYF

clone_size: .
v_call: TRBV5-8
cdr3_length: 13
d_call: .
j_call: TRBJ2-7
cdr3_nt: TGCGCCAGCAGCCATGGCGGGTCAGTCGAGCAGTACTTC
cdr3_aa: CASSHGGSVEQYF

clone_size: few
v_call: TRBV19
cdr3_length: 14
d_call: .
j_call: TRBJ2-5
cdr3_nt: TGTGCCAGTAGTAAGGAGAGTTCGGGGGAGACCCAGTACTTC
cdr3_aa: CASSKESSGETQYF

clone_size: .
v_call: TRBV7-6
cdr3_length: 14
d_call: .
j_call: TRBJ2-5
cdr3_nt: TGTGCCAGCAGCGGTACCGGGGCCCAAGAGACCCAGTACTTC
cdr3_aa: CASSGTGAQETQYF

clone_size: .
v_call: TRBV20-1
cdr3_length: 16
d_call: TRBD1
j_call: TRBJ1-2
cdr3_nt: TGCAGTGCTAGAGATTACAGGGGTCATTCCAACTATGGCTACACCTTC
cdr3_aa: CSARDYRGHSNYGYTF

clone_size: few
v_call: TRBV28
cdr3_length: 14
d_call: .
j_call: TRBJ1-2
cdr3_nt: TGTGCCAGCATGCGTAGCACTAGCTTCTATGGCTACACCTTC
cdr3_aa: CASMRSTSFYGYTF

clone_size: .
v_call: TRBV11-2
cdr3_length: 17
d_call: .
j_call: TRBJ1-6
cdr3_nt: TGTGCCAGCAGCTTCGAAGAGGCAGGGTCCTATAATTCACCCCTCCACTTT
cdr3_aa: CASSFEEAGSYNSPLHF

clone_size: once
v_call: TRBV2
cdr3_length: 14
d_call: TRBD1
j_call: TRBJ1-5
cdr3_nt: TGTGCCAGCAGTGAGTCCAGGGGGCTCCAGCCCCAGCATTTT
cdr3_aa: CASSESRGLQPQHF